The 26 T cell receptor beta chains below come from one sample, sequenced in a study of T cell repertoires in cytomegalovirus infection. The antigens for these receptors are not known. A single record per CDR3 protein comes from TCRdb applying MiXCR to the reads. This table has 550,000 to 850,000 distinct CDR3 sequences, around 30% appearing once. Here the sequenced sample was cultured PBMCs, taken from culture after CMV antigen stimulation. The source of these receptors is a human donor in good health (CMV status not recorded). Some clones in this sample may be carry-over from other donors' samples.

The chain links TRBV4-3 to TRBJ1-4; maybe TRBD1 (6 bases). This CDR3 comprises 14 residues. The V end was cut by 2 bases, the J end by 8 bases, with 12 bases between. Germline CDR1 LGHNA, CDR2 YSLEER. CDR3 sequence: CASSQPGVNEKLFF. As DNA, the CDR3 is TGCGCCAGCAGCCAACCAGGGGTGAACGAAAAACTGTTTTTT.

Only a few counts were recorded for this clonotype. The genes are TRBV27 and TRBJ2-1; 10 nucleotides align to TRBD2. The CDR3 is 15 amino acids. J was trimmed by 7 bases and V by 2 bases; bases with no gene match: 5. Germline lookup yields CDR1 MNHEY and CDR2 SMNVEV (reference sequence). This CDR3 reads CASSLSGGAWNEQFF. The CDR3 nucleotides are TGTGCCAGCAGTTTAAGCGGGGGGGCGTGGAATGAGCAGTTCTTC.

The chain combines TRBV20-1 with TRBJ2-3; TRBD2 agrees at 9 bases. With V trimmed by 1 base and J by 4 bases, 6 bases remained unmatched. This CDR3 contains 15 residues. CDR1 DFQATT and CDR2 SNEGSKA come from the germline V gene (reference sequence). CDR3 loop: CSARGGGGASDTQYF. The CDR3 nucleotides are TGCAGTGCTAGAGGGGGCGGGGGGGCGTCAGATACGCAGTATTTT.

The rearrangement joins TRBV12-3 or TRBV12-4 to TRBJ1-2, with no clear D. The V end lost 1 base, the J end lost 8 bases, and 17 bases lay between the germline ends. This CDR3 has 15 residues. CDR3 sequence reads: CASSLGLGDREGYTF. CDR3 in DNA: TGTGCCAGCAGTTTAGGATTGGGCGACCGGGAGGGCTACACCTTC.

The rearrangement links TRBV11-2 to TRBJ2-1; 8 bases line up with TRBD1. CDR3 length: 15 amino acids. Germline values: CDR1 SGHAT, CDR2 FQNNGV. V was clipped by 4 bases and J by 7 bases; unmatched bases: 9. The CDR3 loop reads CASSSLGTGANEQFF. Written as DNA, the CDR3 is TGTGCCAGCAGCTCCCTCGGGACAGGTGCAAATGAGCAGTTCTTC.

The chain combines TRBV20-1 with TRBJ2-3, with 7 bases fitting TRBD2. The V and J ends lost 1 base and 0 bases, in that order; junction bases with no gene match: 10. This CDR3 spans 17 amino acids. Per the germline V gene, CDR1 is DFQATT and CDR2 is SNEGSKA (reference sequence). CDR3 bases: TGCAGTGCTAGAGGTCTAGCGGAGAAATCTAGCACAGATACGCAGTATTTT. Its protein is CSARGLAEKSSTDTQYF.

The chain recombines TRBV6-1 with TRBJ1-5; D gene unclear. The CDR3 consists of 12 residues. V was clipped by 5 bases and J by 7 bases, with 9 bases between them. CDR1 is MNHNS, CDR2 SASEGT, per germline. The DNA of the CDR3 is TGTGCCAGCAGTTCCTTTGGGCAGCCCCAGCATTTT. Translated: CASSSFGQPQHF.

This clonotype has a handful of counts. The gene calls are TRBV7-2 and TRBJ2-7; no definite D call. The germline gives CDR1 SGHTA, CDR2 FQGNSA. The CDR3 runs to 13 residues. Between the trimmed V and J ends, which lost 8 bases and 1 base, there was a span of 12 bases. The CDR3 loop is CASAIYESYEQYF. CDR3 sequence (DNA): TGTGCCAGCGCAATCTATGAGTCCTACGAGCAGTACTTC.

This sequence joins TRBV5-1 and TRBJ1-1; 8 bases line up with TRBD1. Germline V gives CDR1 SGHRS, CDR2 YFSETQ. The CDR3 is 15 residues long. Trimming took 0 bases from V and 3 from J; bases not matched to a gene: 4. The CDR3 DNA is TGCGCCAGCAGCTTGGGTCAGGGGGCTGACACTGAAGCTTTCTTT. Translation: CASSLGQGADTEAFF.

CDR3 sequence: CASTSDSYKNIQYF. The CDR3 region has the DNA TGTGCCAGCACCTCCGACAGTTACAAAAACATTCAGTACTTC. V gene TRBV27 combines with J gene TRBJ2-4; a possible D gene is TRBD1 (5 bases). Germline V CDR1 and CDR2: MNHEY, SMNVEV (reference sequence). The ends were cut back, 7 bases at V and 3 bases at J, with 13 bases in the middle. This CDR3 comprises 14 residues.

There are many counts of this clonotype. The junction departs from the called germline gene at one end, perhaps through a read error. The V gene is TRBV7-2, the J gene TRBJ2-1, with D possibly being TRBD2 (6 bases). CDR3 length equals 11 residues. CDR1 and CDR2 (germline): SGHTA, FQGNSA. The DNA for the CDR3 is TGTGCCAGCAGCTTAGTCAGGGACTTAATCTTC. It yields the protein CASSLVRDLIF. Using reference TRBV7-2 and TRBJ2-1 for the parts outside the CDR3, the full variable domain is GAGVSQSPSNKVTEKGKDVELRCDPISGHTALYWYRQSLGQGLEFLIYFQGNSAPDKSGLPSDRFSAERTGGSVSTLTIQRTQQEDSAVYLCASSLVRDLIFGPGTRLTVL.

This clonotype was observed a handful of times. The gene calls are TRBV7-9 and TRBJ2-3, with D possibly being TRBD1 (6 bases). Per germline, CDR1 SEHNR and CDR2 FQNEAQ (reference sequence). V lost 5 bases, J lost 6 bases, and 12 bases lay in between. CDR3 length: 13 amino acids. The chain's CDR3 is CASSINRADTQYF. The DNA for the CDR3 is TGTGCCAGCAGCATAAACAGGGCCGATACGCAGTATTTT. Using reference TRBV7-9 and TRBJ2-3 for the parts outside the CDR3, the full variable domain is DTGVSQNPRHKITKRGQNVTFRCDPISEHNRLYWYRQTLGQGPEFLTYFQNEAQLEKSRLLSDRFSAERPKGSFSTLEIQRTEQGDSAMYLCASSINRADTQYFGPGTRLTVL.

This chain links TRBV19 with TRBJ2-2, with 7 bases that match TRBD1. Unmatched junction bases numbered 12, after V lost 8 bases and J lost 3 bases. CDR3 length: 16 amino acids. CDR1 and CDR2 (germline): LNHDA, SQIVND (reference sequence). CDR3 sequence (DNA): TGTGCCAGTTCCCATGTAAGGGGGCAACACACCGGGGAGCTGTTTTTT. It encodes CASSHVRGQHTGELFF.

In this sample, this clonotype turned up a few times. V and J are TRBV7-2 and TRBJ1-2; no firm D call. The CDR3 has 15 amino acids. Germline V lookup: CDR1 SGHTA, CDR2 FQGNSA. V lost 1 base, J lost 1 base, and 10 bases lay in between. CDR3 DNA: TGTGCCAGCAGCTTAGGGGCGGCCCGTAACTATGGCTACACCTTC. Encoded protein: CASSLGAARNYGYTF.

The sample holds a few counts of this clonotype. The genes are TRBV6-5 and TRBJ1-5; a weak D match, TRBD1 (5 bases). This CDR3 contains 13 residues. CDR1 and CDR2 from the germline V gene are MNHEY and SVGAGI. Trimming removed 5 bases from V and 7 bases from J, with 12 bases in between. This chain's CDR3 is CASSRGSGQPQHF. The CDR3 DNA is TGTGCCAGCAGTAGGGGATCCGGGCAGCCCCAGCATTTT.

V is TRBV20-1 and J is TRBJ2-7; possible D gene TRBD1, 5 bases. V was pared by 2 bases and J by 2 bases, with 16 bases between. This CDR3 has 15 amino acids. The V gene's germline CDR1 is DFQATT and CDR2 SNEGSKA (reference sequence). Here the CDR3 DNA reads TGCAGTGCTAGACCCCACAGGTCGAACACCTACGAGCAGTACTTC. It specifies CSARPHRSNTYEQYF.

This sequence joins TRBV15 and TRBJ2-7, with D tentatively TRBD1 (5 bases). The CDR3 runs to 19 residues. Trimming cost V 3 bases and J 3 bases, with 27 bases left between them. Germline V gene sequence: CDR1 LNHNV, CDR2 YYDKDF (reference sequence). The CDR3 nucleotides read TGTGCCACCAGCAGGGTGAGGTCCAGGGCCCGAAGGGAAAGCTACGAGCAGTACTTC. It yields the protein CATSRVRSRARRESYEQYF.

The sample holds many counts of this clonotype. The chain joins TRBV7-2 to TRBJ1-2, with D maybe TRBD1 (5 bases). The CDR3 contains 15 residues. The V gene lost 3 bases and the J gene lost 2 bases, with 13 bases spanning the gap. CDR1 is SGHTA and CDR2 is FQGNSA in the germline V gene. This CDR3 is CASSFFSGANYGYTF. Written as DNA, the CDR3 is TGTGCCAGCAGCTTTTTCAGCGGGGCAAACTATGGCTACACCTTC. Based on the CDR3 plus reference TRBV7-2 and TRBJ1-2, the full variable domain is GAGVSQSPSNKVTEKGKDVELRCDPISGHTALYWYRQSLGQGLEFLIYFQGNSAPDKSGLPSDRFSAERTGGSVSTLTIQRTQQEDSAVYLCASSFFSGANYGYTFGSGTRLTVV.

This clonotype was picked up many times. The chain joins TRBV7-2 to TRBJ1-5, with D uncertain. V lost 5 bases and J 5 bases, leaving 10 bases between the germline ends. The CDR3 totals 13 residues. Germline V gene lookup returns CDR1 SGHTA and CDR2 FQGNSA. This CDR3 is CASSQDGYQPQHF. The DNA for the CDR3 is TGTGCCAGCAGCCAAGACGGGTATCAGCCCCAGCATTTT.

This chain uses TRBV19 with TRBJ1-5; 7 bases map to TRBD1. The CDR3 length is 15 residues. Unmatched junction bases numbered 5, after V lost 3 bases and J lost 3 bases. Germline CDR1 and CDR2: LNHDA and SQIVND (reference sequence). The CDR3 sequence is CASSITGQNNQPQHF. The CDR3 nucleotides read TGTGCCAGTAGTATCACGGGACAGAACAATCAGCCCCAGCATTTT.

The genes are TRBV5-1 and TRBJ2-1; 9 bases are a match to TRBD1. V gave up 2 bases and J gave up 7 bases; unmatched junction bases: 10. Germline CDR1 reads SGHRS; CDR2 reads YFSETQ. This CDR3 contains 16 residues. The DNA for the CDR3 is TGCGCCAGCAGCTTTACCACCGGGACAGGGCTAAATGAGCAGTTCTTC. Its protein is CASSFTTGTGLNEQFF. Full variable domain (outside the CDR3, taken from reference TRBV5-1 and TRBJ2-1): KAGVTQTPRYLIKTRGQQVTLSCSPISGHRSVSWYQQTPGQGLQFLFEYFSETQRNKGNFPGRFSGRQFSNSRSEMNVSTLELGDSALYLCASSFTTGTGLNEQFFGPGTRLTVL.

The chain joins TRBV12-3 or TRBV12-4 to TRBJ1-1; D remains ambiguous. Trimming left V 7 bases short and J 4 bases short, with 22 bases between. This CDR3 spans 16 amino acids. The CDR3 region is CASTREGAIGPTEAFF. The CDR3 bases are TGTGCCAGCACCCGGGAGGGTGCGATCGGTCCCACTGAAGCTTTCTTT.

At least ten counts were recorded for this clonotype. The rearrangement joins TRBV7-8 to TRBJ2-3; 10 bases fit TRBD2. Germline lookup yields CDR1 SGHVS and CDR2 FQNEAQ. This CDR3 is 19 amino acids long. With 3 bases clipped from V and 4 bases from J, the junction kept 16 bases outside the gene matches. This chain's CDR3 is CASSFNLAGVLIEADTQYF. The CDR3 nucleotides are TGTGCCAGCAGCTTTAACCTAGCGGGAGTACTTATAGAGGCAGATACGCAGTATTTT.

This clonotype was recorded a few times. V usage is TRBV7-2 and J usage is TRBJ2-7; D call uncertain. Trimming shortened V by 0 bases and J by 0 bases, and 6 bases separated the two germline ends. CDR1 and CDR2 (germline): SGHTA, FQGNSA. The CDR3 totals 14 residues. The CDR3 sequence: CASSLAYSSYEQYF. The DNA of the CDR3 is TGTGCCAGCAGCTTAGCGTACTCCTCCTACGAGCAGTACTTC.

The chain employs TRBV19 and TRBJ2-3; 7 positions agree with TRBD2. Germline lookup yields CDR1 LNHDA and CDR2 SQIVND (reference sequence). This CDR3 has 14 residues. Trimming cost V 5 bases and J 6 bases; bases outside gene matches: 8. CDR3: CASSVSGAADTQYF. DNA for the CDR3: TGTGCCAGTAGTGTGAGCGGGGCGGCGGATACGCAGTATTTT.

This clonotype was seen a single time. The junction does not match germline at one end; this may be a read error. The chain links TRBV6-2 or TRBV6-3 to TRBJ2-5; a possible D gene is TRBD2 (6 bases). The CDR3 loop spans 14 amino acids. CDR1 is MNHEY and CDR2 is SVGEGT in the germline V gene. CDR3 protein: CASSNRDLQATQYF. CDR3 nucleotides: TGTGCCAGCAGTAACCGGGACTTACAAGCGACCCAGTACTTC.